This T cell receptor (beta chain) was identified during a study of cytotoxic CD8 clonotypes in ibrutinib-treated CLL. Study summary: Partial response was seen in some 24 patients and complete response in 2; after median roughly six years, around 15 stayed remitted, around 12 progressed. Whole-study results and caveats: Higher circulating CD8+ T-cell counts strongly accompanied higher baseline clonality, above age-matched healthy donors. Ibrutinib response saw clonality rise, and progression saw it return toward baseline.

This clone was found many times. Its antigen is as yet unknown. Data came from immunoSEQ multiplex PCR; TCRdb stores just in-frame clones and leaves some out. The sample comprises tens of thousands of clones, approximately 70% of which are singletons, and about 53% rests with the top ten. Frozen PBMC stocks contributed approximately 1.9 micrograms of genomic DNA to the TCR beta libraries. From germline, CDR1 is SEHNR and CDR2 FQNEAQ (reference sequence). The CDR3 runs 13 residues. Trimming stripped 5 bases from V and 6 bases from J, with 13 bases between. This receptor was identified in a human donor with chronic lymphocytic leukemia. This chain connects TRBV7-9 to TRBJ1-2, with D possibly TRBD1 on 6 matching bases. Here the sequenced sample was PBMCs, taken at disease progression, from a patient treated with ibrutinib. The CDR3 here is CASSPGTPNGYTF. In DNA form, the CDR3 reads TGTGCCAGCAGCCCCGGGACACCCAATGGCTACACCTTC.